The 18 T cell receptor beta chains below were found in one sample sequenced in a study of T cell changes during pregnancy in multiple sclerosis. Only in-frame clones appear in the TCRdb table, and some are missing; sequencing was by immunoSEQ multiplex PCR. The sample includes just over 90,000 clones, roughly 91% seen only once; the top ten take around 1.8%. Sequenced here: peripheral blood, sampled after pregnancy. The receptors come from a female donor in good health, enrolled as a control in a pregnancy study.

The chain uses TRBV18 and TRBJ2-5; perhaps TRBD1 as D (5 bases). Germline-derived CDR1 and CDR2 are KGHSH and LQKENI. The CDR3 runs 13 residues. The V end was cut by 6 bases, the J end by 0 bases, with 8 bases between. The CDR3 spells CASSRGYQETQYF. CDR3 nucleotides: TGTGCCAGCTCTAGGGGTTACCAAGAGACCCAGTACTTC.

CDR3 region: CASSLDKNYGYTF. CDR3 bases: TGTGCCAGCAGTTTAGACAAGAACTATGGCTACACCTTC. The chain carries TRBV27 and TRBJ1-2; D is unresolved. Germline values: CDR1 MNHEY, CDR2 SMNVEV (reference sequence). The CDR3 covers 13 residues. V dropped 2 bases and J dropped 2 bases, with 6 bases sitting between them.

The rearrangement joins TRBV30 to TRBJ2-5; TRBD1 matches 12 bases. The CDR3 has 17 residues. Looked up from germline, CDR1 is GTSNPN and CDR2 is SVGIG (reference sequence). V gave up 0 bases and J gave up 4 bases; unmatched junction bases: 9. The CDR3 nucleotides are TGTGCCTGGAGTGTATGGGACAGGGGGCTCATGGGAGAGACCCAGTACTTC. Protein: CAWSVWDRGLMGETQYF.

CDR3 sequence: CASSSFLLRDREVKLFF. In DNA form, the CDR3 reads TGTGCCAGTAGCTCCTTCCTCCTCCGGGACAGGGAAGTAAAACTGTTTTTT. The chain combines TRBV19 with TRBJ1-4; 9 bases are shared with TRBD1. Germline V gene sequence: CDR1 LNHDA, CDR2 SQIVND (reference sequence). The J segment lost 10 bases and the V segment lost 6 bases, leaving 18 bases of the junction unmatched. The CDR3 contains 17 residues.

The chain couples TRBV7-8 to TRBJ1-6, with D perhaps matching TRBD1 (5 bases). V lost 2 bases, J lost 5 bases, and 13 bases lay in between. The germline V gene encodes CDR1 SGHVS and CDR2 FQNEAQ. The CDR3 is 16 residues long. The CDR3 DNA reads as TGTGCCAGCAGCTTAAAGACAGACACGCATAATTCACCCCTCCACTTT. Translation: CASSLKTDTHNSPLHF. The full variable domain, completed using reference TRBV7-8 and TRBJ1-6, is GAGVSQSPRYKVAKRGQDVALRCDPISGHVSLFWYQQALGQGPEFLTYFQNEAQLDKSGLPSDRFFAERPEGSVSTLKIQRTQQEDSAVYLCASSLKTDTHNSPLHFGNGTRLTVT.

The V call is TRBV28, the J call TRBJ1-6; D perhaps matches TRBD1 (5 bases). The CDR3 extends over 14 amino acids. CDR1 and CDR2 from the germline V gene are MDHEN and SYDVKM. Trimming shortened V by 3 bases and J by 6 bases, and 9 bases separated the two germline ends. The CDR3 nucleotides read TGTGCCAGCAGTTTCGCCAGGGTTAATTCACCCCTCCACTTT. Its translation is CASSFARVNSPLHF.

The chain carries TRBV11-2 and TRBJ2-1, with 7 bases identical to TRBD2. The CDR3 covers 15 residues. V was pared by 2 bases and J by 2 bases, with 3 bases of the junction left unmatched. Per the germline V gene, CDR1 is SGHAT and CDR2 is FQNNGV. As DNA, the CDR3 is TGTGCCAGCAGCTTAAGGCGGGGGACCTACAATGAGCAGTTCTTC. Encoded protein: CASSLRRGTYNEQFF.

This rearrangement joins TRBV7-2 to TRBJ1-1; D is undetermined. The CDR3 runs 14 residues. The germline V gene has CDR1 SGHTA and CDR2 FQGNSA. Deletions cut 5 bases from V and 2 bases from J, with 12 bases between. The CDR3 sequence is CASSIRGPNTEAFF. The CDR3, as DNA: TGTGCCAGCAGCATTCGTGGGCCTAACACTGAAGCTTTCTTT.

V gene TRBV18 combines with J gene TRBJ1-2; D is uncertain. Germline V gene sequence: CDR1 KGHSH, CDR2 LQKENI. The CDR3 runs to 13 residues. V lost 3 bases to trimming and J lost 6 bases, with 11 bases between them. Here the CDR3 reads CASSPGKKDGYTF. Here the CDR3 DNA reads TGTGCCAGCTCACCGGGCAAAAAGGATGGCTACACCTTC.

The rearrangement joins TRBV28 to TRBJ2-7; 7 nucleotides agree with TRBD1. The V and J ends lost 4 bases and 0 bases, in that order; junction bases with no gene match: 6. This CDR3 region has 15 residues. Germline CDR1 and CDR2: MDHEN and SYDVKM. The CDR3: CASSSHRGSSYEQYF. Written as DNA, the CDR3 is TGTGCCAGCAGTTCTCACAGGGGAAGCTCCTACGAGCAGTACTTC.

For the CDR3, the DNA is TGTGCCAGCAGTTACTCAGCGGAGACCCAGTACTTC. This gives the protein CASSYSAETQYF. The V and J genes are TRBV6-6 and TRBJ2-5; no firm D call. Between the trimmed V and J ends, which lost 0 bases and 5 bases, there was a span of 4 bases. Germline V lookup: CDR1 MNHNY, CDR2 SVGAGI (reference sequence). The CDR3 spans 12 residues.

The chain has TRBV6-1 and TRBJ2-3, with 9 bases identical to TRBD1. J lost 0 bases, V lost 4 bases, and 5 bases had no gene match. There are 16 residues in the CDR3. Germline V CDR1 and CDR2: MNHNS, SASEGT. CDR3 DNA sequence: TGTGCCAGCAGTGCAAACAGGGGGCGCAGCACAGATACGCAGTATTTT. Residues: CASSANRGRSTDTQYF.

This sequence joins TRBV4-2 and TRBJ2-2; 12 bases align to TRBD1. V lost 4 bases to trimming and J lost 5 bases; unmatched junction nucleotides: 2. CDR1 and CDR2 from the germline V gene are LGHNA and YNFKEQ. This CDR3 has 15 amino acids. CDR3 sequence reads: CASSRGQGATGELFF. The CDR3 DNA reads as TGTGCCAGCAGCCGGGGACAGGGGGCGACCGGGGAGCTGTTTTTT.

J is TRBJ1-5 and V is TRBV19; D uncertain. V was shortened by 3 bases and J by 6 bases, with 12 bases between the two germline ends. The CDR3 is made up of 14 amino acids. Germline assignment: CDR1 LNHDA and CDR2 SQIVND (reference sequence). CDR3 nucleotide sequence: TGTGCCAGTAGTATCCCCTCCCAGGTTCAGCCCCAGCATTTT. It translates to CASSIPSQVQPQHF.

The chain joins TRBV5-6 to TRBJ1-6; TRBD1 might be the D (6 bases). V dropped 3 bases and J dropped 0 bases, with 10 bases sitting between them. Germline V lookup: CDR1 SGHDT, CDR2 YYEEEE. This CDR3 region has 16 residues. The CDR3 DNA is TGTGCCAGCAGCTGGACAGCCAGCTCCTATAATTCACCCCTCCACTTT. It encodes CASSWTASSYNSPLHF.

The chain uses TRBV7-9 and TRBJ2-1; D uncertain. Looked up from germline, CDR1 is SEHNR and CDR2 is FQNEAQ (reference sequence). CDR3 length: 12 residues. The V and J ends lost 2 bases and 4 bases respectively, with 3 bases between them. CDR3 sequence: CASSLIYNEQFF. CDR3 nucleotides: TGTGCCAGCAGCTTAATATACAATGAGCAGTTCTTC.

Note on this clone: An end of the junction differs from the germline gene, which may be a read error. The gene calls are TRBV27 and TRBJ1-6; no clear D. The germline gives CDR1 MNHEY, CDR2 SMNVEV (reference sequence). The CDR3 has 20 residues. The CDR3 loop reads CASSVSRVFAPSSYNSPLHF. The CDR3 DNA sequence: TGTGCCAGCAGTGTATCGAGAGTGTTCGCGCCTAGCTCCTATAATTCACCCCTCCACTTT.

The chain uses TRBV7-9 and TRBJ1-1; 12 bases line up with TRBD1. The CDR3 totals 16 residues. Germline V gene sequence: CDR1 SEHNR, CDR2 FQNEAQ (reference sequence). This CDR3 is CATGGQGAWGNTEAFF. For the CDR3, the DNA is TGTGCGACCGGGGGACAGGGGGCGTGGGGGAACACTGAAGCTTTCTTT.